Presented here are 20 T cell receptor beta chains from one specimen sequenced in a study of post-analysis software for immune sequencing data (dated by TCRdb to about 2015). The investigation overall reported the following: Significantly higher frequencies in patients than in controls were found for about five TRBV segments, including TRBV5-6, TRBV5-1 and TRBV20-1.

These receptors lack a known antigen. Libraries were made using PCR. Reads for this sample came from an Illumina HiSeq 2500. Unique molecular identifiers were incorporated into TCR beta cDNA libraries to reduce PCR and sequencing biases. TCRdb reprocessing: public reads trimmed at Q25 with fastp, clones called with MiXCR, in-frame beta chains kept. CDR3 protein sequences are deduplicated, and each keeps its most common genes and DNA. The sample profile shows about 460,000 distinct CDR3 sequences; around 40% of them were found once. 12% of the sample is held by the ten biggest clonotypes. Material for sequencing was blood. The source is a girl between 5 and 17 years old with multiple sclerosis.

This chain links TRBV6-2 or TRBV6-3 with TRBJ2-1, with 9 bases that match TRBD2. This CDR3 region has 16 residues. CDR1 is MNHEY and CDR2 is SVGEGT in the germline V gene. Trimming cost V 5 bases and J 5 bases; bases outside gene matches: 10. CDR3 in DNA: TGTGCCAGCAGTGCGCTGGGCGGGAGGGCCCACAATGAGCAGTTCTTC. Protein product: CASSALGGRAHNEQFF.

This chain uses TRBV21-1 with TRBJ2-7; no DNA check was done on the table's D call, TRBD1. TRBV21-1 constitutes a pseudogene. The CDR3 has 15 residues. In DNA form, the CDR3 reads TGTGCCAGCAGCAAAGGCGGGACGCGAGCCTACGAGCAGTACTTC. Protein sequence: CASSKGGTRAYEQYF.

The genes are TRBV5-1 and TRBJ1-5, with D hard to call. The germline V gene encodes CDR1 SGHRS and CDR2 YFSETQ. This CDR3 spans 16 amino acids. Trimming shortened V by 2 bases and J by 1 base, and 13 bases separated the two germline ends. The CDR3 DNA follows: TGCGCCAGCAGCTTACAGCCCGTTGACAGCAATCAGCCCCAGCATTTT. Translating gives CASSLQPVDSNQPQHF.

The rearrangement links TRBV20-1 to TRBJ2-4; 10 bases agree with TRBD2. V lost 4 bases and J lost 0; bases outside the gene matches: 9. Germline V lookup: CDR1 DFQATT, CDR2 SNEGSKA (reference sequence). The CDR3 spans 17 residues. The chain's CDR3 is CSAIAESGRVAKNIQYF. The CDR3 DNA reads TGCAGTGCTATCGCCGAGAGCGGGAGGGTAGCCAAAAACATTCAGTACTTC.

CDR3: CASTLGGTPANYGYTF. CDR3 bases: TGTGCCAGCACCCTAGGTGGGACCCCAGCTAACTATGGCTACACCTTC. V and J are TRBV28 and TRBJ1-2; tentatively, D is TRBD1 (5 bases). V shed 7 bases and J shed 0 bases, with 18 bases lying between them. The CDR3 totals 16 residues. Germline values: CDR1 MDHEN, CDR2 SYDVKM.

This chain connects TRBV27 to TRBJ2-1, with 7 bases that match TRBD2. With 8 bases clipped from V and 2 bases from J, the junction kept 6 bases outside the gene matches. CDR3 size: 14 residues. Germline assignment: CDR1 MNHEY and CDR2 SMNVEV (reference sequence). In DNA form, the CDR3 reads TGTGCCAGCGGGCTAGCGGCCACCTACAATGAGCAGTTCTTC. Translated, it gives CASGLAATYNEQFF.

This clonotype was recorded at least ten times. The chain is built from TRBV12-3 or TRBV12-4 and TRBJ2-5; D gene unclear. V gave up 6 bases and J gave up 5 bases, with 10 bases separating them. The CDR3 extends over 12 amino acids. CDR3 sequence: CASRRGQETQYF. The DNA for the CDR3 is TGTGCCAGCAGGAGAGGTCAGGAGACCCAGTACTTC.

V and J are TRBV30 and TRBJ2-1; no reliable D call. V was pared by 2 bases and J by 14 bases, with 13 bases between. Looked up from germline, CDR1 is GTSNPN and CDR2 is SVGIG (reference sequence). The CDR3 has 11 amino acids. In nucleotides, the CDR3 is TGTGCCTGGAGTACCCACGCTGACAAGTTCTTC. As protein: CAWSTHADKFF.

The chain joins TRBV5-1 to TRBJ2-1, with 7 nucleotides matching TRBD2. This CDR3 has 15 amino acids. V was pared by 2 bases and J by 3 bases, with 5 bases of the junction left unmatched. Germline loops: CDR1 SGHRS, CDR2 YFSETQ. For the CDR3, the DNA is TGCGCCAGCAGCTTATCAAGCGGGAACTACAATGAGCAGTTCTTC. Its protein product is CASSLSSGNYNEQFF.

The V call is TRBV7-2, the J call TRBJ2-5, with TRBD2 matching over 8 bases. This CDR3 spans 15 amino acids. Germline V gene data show CDR1 as SGHTA and CDR2 as FQGNSA. Trimming cost V 5 bases and J 2 bases; bases outside gene matches: 7. CDR3 in DNA: TGTGCCAGCAGCAAAGCGGGAGATGCACAAGAGACCCAGTACTTC. It specifies CASSKAGDAQETQYF.

The gene calls are TRBV5-1 and TRBJ2-3; D unclear. The CDR3 spans 16 residues. Between the trimmed V and J ends, which lost 5 bases and 5 bases, there was a span of 21 bases. In germline, CDR1 is SGHRS, CDR2 YFSETQ. The CDR3 is CASSPGSALGKDTQYF. As DNA, the CDR3 is TGCGCCAGCAGTCCCGGATCGGCCCTAGGGAAAGATACGCAGTATTTT.

V gene TRBV28 combines with J gene TRBJ2-5; TRBD1 might be the D (5 bases). Germline V gives CDR1 MDHEN, CDR2 SYDVKM. The CDR3 contains 14 residues. Trimming took 5 bases from V and 5 from J, leaving 15 bases between them. CDR3 in amino acids: CASSRRQWWETQYF. The CDR3 bases are TGTGCCAGCAGTCGAAGACAGTGGTGGGAGACCCAGTACTTC. Full variable domain (remainder filled in from reference TRBV28 and TRBJ2-5): DVKVTQSSRYLVKRTGEKVFLECVQDMDHENMFWYRQDPGLGLRLIYFSYDVKMKEKGDIPEGYSVSREKKERFSLILESASTNQTSMYLCASSRRQWWETQYFGPGTRLLVL.

Details on this clonotype: Compared with germline, one end of the junction differs, possibly owing to a read error. This chain joins TRBV20-1 and TRBJ1-5, with TRBD1 matching over 7 bases. The CDR3 runs to 17 residues. CDR1 is DFQATT and CDR2 is SNEGSKA in the germline V gene (reference sequence). For the CDR3, the DNA is TGCAGTGCGGTGGGGACAGCGCAAAGCGATAGCAATCAGTCCCAGCATTTT. It yields the protein CSAVGTAQSDSNQSQHF.

V usage is TRBV14 and J usage is TRBJ1-1; D may be TRBD1 (5 bases). This CDR3 has 14 residues. V was trimmed by 5 bases and J by 5 bases, leaving 15 bases between them. CDR1 is SGHDN and CDR2 is FVKESK in the germline V gene. In DNA form, the CDR3 reads TGTGCCAGCAGCTCATCGTTGGGGGTAACTGAAGCTTTCTTT. This translates into CASSSSLGVTEAFF.

This clonotype was counted a few times. This chain joins TRBV6-1 and TRBJ1-2; D is unclear. The CDR3 has 15 amino acids. V shed 2 bases and J shed 5 bases, with 15 bases lying between them. Germline CDR1 and CDR2: MNHNS and SASEGT. The CDR3 bases are TGTGCCAGCAGTGAATCTGTGGGATCTATTTATGGCTACACCTTC. Translated, it gives CASSESVGSIYGYTF.

The chain joins TRBV29-1 to TRBJ1-1; 9 bases agree with TRBD1. Germline V gene sequence: CDR1 SQVTM, CDR2 ANQGSEA. The length of the CDR3 is 16 residues. The V and J ends lost 1 base and 6 bases, in that order; junction bases with no gene match: 12. CDR3 nucleotides: TGCAGCGTTGAAGTCCGCCCCGGACAGGGGTTAGCTGAAGCTTTCTTT. Protein sequence: CSVEVRPGQGLAEAFF.

The J gene is TRBJ2-7, the V gene TRBV20-1; D is unresolved. Judging by the DNA end, TRBJ2-5 fits better; the J call may be wrong. This CDR3 region has 13 residues. The V gene's germline CDR1 is DFQATT and CDR2 SNEGSKA (reference sequence). CDR3: CSASPGTAETQYF. The CDR3 DNA reads TGCAGTGCTAGTCCCGGAACGGCGGAGACCCAGTACTTC.

The rearrangement joins TRBV27 to TRBJ2-6; D gene ambiguous. Per germline, CDR1 MNHEY and CDR2 SMNVEV (reference sequence). Trimming stripped 7 bases from V and 0 bases from J, with 10 bases between. This CDR3 is 15 amino acids long. The CDR3, as DNA: TGTGCCAGCACAGCGATAACCTCTGGGGCCAACGTCCTGACTTTC. It yields the protein CASTAITSGANVLTF. The complete variable domain, with remaining parts taken from reference TRBV27 and TRBJ2-6, reads EAQVTQNPRYLITVTGKKLTVTCSQNMNHEYMSWYRQDPGLGLRQIYYSMNVEVTDKGDVPEGYKVSRKEKRNFPLILESPSPNQTSLYFCASTAITSGANVLTFGAGSRLTVL.

V is TRBV14 and J is TRBJ2-3; tentatively, D is TRBD2 (6 bases). V was shortened by 2 bases and J by 4 bases, with 19 bases between the two germline ends. The CDR3 has 17 amino acids. Germline values: CDR1 SGHDN, CDR2 FVKESK. CDR3 sequence reads: CASSQPRRRRGPDTQYF. For the CDR3, the DNA is TGTGCCAGCAGCCAACCACGGCGGAGGAGGGGCCCAGATACGCAGTATTTT. The whole variable domain, remainder taken from reference TRBV14 and TRBJ2-3, is EAGVTQFPSHSVIEKGQTVTLRCDPISGHDNLYWYRRVMGKEIKFLLHFVKESKQDESGMPNNRFLAERTGGTYSTLKVQPAELEDSGVYFCASSQPRRRRGPDTQYFGPGTRLTVL.

This clonotype came up a few times. The CDR3 DNA is TGCGCCAGCAGCCAGGGGACAGGGGGCAATCAGCCCCAGCATTTT. This translates into CASSQGTGGNQPQHF. The V call is TRBV4-1, the J call TRBJ1-5; 10 bases match TRBD1. V shed 3 bases and J 2 bases; nucleotides not matched to a gene: 1. The germline gives CDR1 MGHRA, CDR2 YSYEKL. The CDR3 has 15 amino acids.